A single sample is the source of the 2 T cell receptor beta chains below, sequenced in a study of cytomegalovirus exposure and HLA in healthy donors (dated by TCRdb to about 2017). The receptor library was made with the immunoSEQ multiplex PCR assay. The multiplex PCR relied on a mix of 60 forward primers for TCR Vbeta segments and 13 reverse primers for TCR Jbeta segments. As stored in TCRdb, this immuneACCESS dataset retains in-frame rearrangements with V and J assigned. A fraction of the clones does not appear; measured against another copy, unresolved V genes explain less than half of the discrepancy, and the remainder lacks a known reason. This sample gives about 190,000 clones in total; roughly four fifths of them show up just once. Clones ranked in the top ten supply around 9.6% of the sample. The source material was PBMCs. Source of these receptors: a woman between 45 and 60 years old in good health and CMV-seropositive.

The chain links TRBV11-2 to TRBJ2-5; D is perhaps TRBD1 (5 bases). The CDR3 loop spans 13 amino acids. The V gene lost 3 bases and the J gene lost 4 bases, with 9 bases spanning the gap. Germline-derived CDR1 and CDR2 are SGHAT and FQNNGV. The CDR3 protein is CASSFHQGETQYF. Written as DNA, the CDR3 is TGTGCCAGCAGCTTTCACCAGGGAGAGACCCAGTACTTC. The variable domain in full, completed from reference TRBV11-2 and TRBJ2-5, reads EAGVAQSPRYKIIEKRQSVAFWCNPISGHATLYWYQQILGQGPKLLIQFQNNGVVDDSQLPKDRFSAERLKGVDSTLKIQPAKLEDSAVYLCASSFHQGETQYFGPGTRLLVL.

The chain has TRBV30 and TRBJ1-1; D is unresolved. This CDR3 has 13 residues. With 2 bases removed from V and 4 bases from J, the gap between germline ends came to 11 bases. Germline loops: CDR1 GTSNPN, CDR2 SVGIG (reference sequence). The CDR3 DNA reads as TGTGCCTGGAGTTGGCAGTTATCCACTGAAGCTTTCTTT. This codes for CAWSWQLSTEAFF.